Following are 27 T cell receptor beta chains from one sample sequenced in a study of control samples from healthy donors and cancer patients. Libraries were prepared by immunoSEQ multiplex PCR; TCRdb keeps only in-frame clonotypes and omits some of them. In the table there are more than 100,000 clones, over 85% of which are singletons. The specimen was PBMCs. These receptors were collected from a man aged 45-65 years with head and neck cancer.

CDR3 residues: CASSPSPNDYNEQFF. The CDR3 nucleotides are TGCGCCAGCAGTCCTTCGCCGAACGACTACAATGAGCAGTTCTTC. The chain combines TRBV23-1 with TRBJ2-1; D is unclear. TRBV23-1 is known as an ORF, though its function is uncertain. CDR3 length: 15 amino acids. V lost 4 bases and J lost 3, with 13 bases in between.

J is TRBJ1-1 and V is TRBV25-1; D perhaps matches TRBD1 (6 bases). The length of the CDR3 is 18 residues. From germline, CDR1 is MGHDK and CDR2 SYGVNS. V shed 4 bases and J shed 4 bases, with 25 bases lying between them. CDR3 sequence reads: CASSGEIRGRGRSTEAFF. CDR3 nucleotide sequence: TGTGCCAGCAGTGGTGAAATCAGGGGAAGAGGAAGGTCCACTGAAGCTTTCTTT.

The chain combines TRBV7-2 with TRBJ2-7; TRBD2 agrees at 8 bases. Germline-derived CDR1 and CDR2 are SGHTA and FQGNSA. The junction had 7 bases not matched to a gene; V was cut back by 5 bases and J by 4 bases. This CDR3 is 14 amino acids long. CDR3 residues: CASSPSGGGYEQYF. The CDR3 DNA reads TGTGCCAGCAGCCCAAGCGGGGGAGGGTACGAGCAGTACTTC.

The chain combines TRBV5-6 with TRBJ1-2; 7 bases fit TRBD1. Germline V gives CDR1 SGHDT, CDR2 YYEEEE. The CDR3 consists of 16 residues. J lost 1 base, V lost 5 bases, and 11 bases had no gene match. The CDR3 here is CASRLDRAVVNYGYTF. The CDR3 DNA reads TGTGCCAGCAGACTAGACAGGGCCGTGGTTAACTATGGCTACACCTTC.

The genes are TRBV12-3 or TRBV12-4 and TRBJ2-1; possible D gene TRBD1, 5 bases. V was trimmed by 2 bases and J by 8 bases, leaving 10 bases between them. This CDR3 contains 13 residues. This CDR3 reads CASSLLGVHEQFF. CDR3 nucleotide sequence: TGTGCCAGCAGTTTATTAGGGGTCCATGAGCAGTTCTTC.

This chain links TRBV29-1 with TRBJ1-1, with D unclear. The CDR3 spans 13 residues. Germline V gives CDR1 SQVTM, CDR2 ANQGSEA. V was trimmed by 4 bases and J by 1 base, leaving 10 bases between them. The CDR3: CSVGKEANTEAFF. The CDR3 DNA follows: TGCAGCGTTGGGAAAGAAGCGAACACTGAAGCTTTCTTT.

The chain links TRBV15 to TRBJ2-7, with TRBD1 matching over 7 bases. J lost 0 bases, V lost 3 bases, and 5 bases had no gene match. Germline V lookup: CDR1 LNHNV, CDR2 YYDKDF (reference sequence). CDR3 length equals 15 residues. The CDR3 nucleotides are TGTGCCACCAGCAGGGGGACAGTGGCCTCCTACGAGCAGTACTTC. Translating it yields CATSRGTVASYEQYF.

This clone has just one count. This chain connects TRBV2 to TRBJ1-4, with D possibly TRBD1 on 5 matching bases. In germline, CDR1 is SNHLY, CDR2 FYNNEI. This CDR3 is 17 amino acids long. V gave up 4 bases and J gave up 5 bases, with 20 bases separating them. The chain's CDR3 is CASSVRILGATNEKLFF. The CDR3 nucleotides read TGTGCCAGCAGTGTCCGAATTTTAGGGGCCACAAATGAAAAACTGTTTTTT.

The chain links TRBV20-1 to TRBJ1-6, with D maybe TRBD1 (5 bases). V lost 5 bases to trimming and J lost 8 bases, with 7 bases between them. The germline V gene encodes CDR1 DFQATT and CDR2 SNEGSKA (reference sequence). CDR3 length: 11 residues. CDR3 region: CSAAGDSPLHF. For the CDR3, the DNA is TGCAGTGCTGCGGGGGATTCACCCCTCCACTTT.

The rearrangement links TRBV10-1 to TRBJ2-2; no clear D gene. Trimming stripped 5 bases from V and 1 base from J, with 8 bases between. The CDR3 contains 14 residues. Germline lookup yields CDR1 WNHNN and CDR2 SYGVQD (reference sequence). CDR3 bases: TGCGCCAGCAGTATCACGGGGAACACCGGGGAGCTGTTTTTT. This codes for CASSITGNTGELFF.

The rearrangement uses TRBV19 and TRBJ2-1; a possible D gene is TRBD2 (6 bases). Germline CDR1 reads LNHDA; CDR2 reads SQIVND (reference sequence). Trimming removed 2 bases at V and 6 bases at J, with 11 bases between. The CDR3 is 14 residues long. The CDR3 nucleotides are TGTGCCAGTAGTATACTAGGAGGGGCCAATGAGCAGTTCTTC. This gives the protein CASSILGGANEQFF. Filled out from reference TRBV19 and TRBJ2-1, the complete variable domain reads DGGITQSPKYLFRKEGQNVTLSCEQNLNHDAMYWYRQDPGQGLRLIYYSQIVNDFQKGDIAEGYSVSREKKESFPLTVTSAQKNPTAFYLCASSILGGANEQFFGPGTRLTVL.

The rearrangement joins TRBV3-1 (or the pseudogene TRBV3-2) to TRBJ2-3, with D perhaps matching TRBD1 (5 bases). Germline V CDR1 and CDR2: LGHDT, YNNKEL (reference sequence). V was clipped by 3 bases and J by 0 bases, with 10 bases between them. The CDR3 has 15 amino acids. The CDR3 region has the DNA TGTGCCAGCAGCCAGGACACTATAAGCACAGATACGCAGTATTTT. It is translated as CASSQDTISTDTQYF.

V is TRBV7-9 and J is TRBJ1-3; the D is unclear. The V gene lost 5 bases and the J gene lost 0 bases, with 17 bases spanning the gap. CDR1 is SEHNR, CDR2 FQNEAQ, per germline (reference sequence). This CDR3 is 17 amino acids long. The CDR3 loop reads CASSPRGGSYSGNTIYF. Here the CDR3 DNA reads TGTGCCAGCAGCCCGCGAGGAGGCAGTTACTCTGGAAACACCATATATTTT. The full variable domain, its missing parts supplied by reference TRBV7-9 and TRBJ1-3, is DTGVSQNPRHKITKRGQNVTFRCDPISEHNRLYWYRQTLGQGPEFLTYFQNEAQLEKSRLLSDRFSAERPKGSFSTLEIQRTEQGDSAMYLCASSPRGGSYSGNTIYFGEGSWLTVV.

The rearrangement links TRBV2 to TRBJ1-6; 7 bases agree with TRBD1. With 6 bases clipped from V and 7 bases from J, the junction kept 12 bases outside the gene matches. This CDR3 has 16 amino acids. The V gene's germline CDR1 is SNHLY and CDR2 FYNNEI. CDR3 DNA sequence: TGTGCCAGCAGGCGGACAGGCTCAATATGGAATTCACCCCTCCACTTT. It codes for CASRRTGSIWNSPLHF.

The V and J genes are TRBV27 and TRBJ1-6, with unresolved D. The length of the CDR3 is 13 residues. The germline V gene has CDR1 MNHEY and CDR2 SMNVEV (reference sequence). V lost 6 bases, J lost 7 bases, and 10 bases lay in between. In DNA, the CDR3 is TGTGCCAGCAGCTCGGGCCGAAATTCACCCCTCCACTTT. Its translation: CASSSGRNSPLHF.

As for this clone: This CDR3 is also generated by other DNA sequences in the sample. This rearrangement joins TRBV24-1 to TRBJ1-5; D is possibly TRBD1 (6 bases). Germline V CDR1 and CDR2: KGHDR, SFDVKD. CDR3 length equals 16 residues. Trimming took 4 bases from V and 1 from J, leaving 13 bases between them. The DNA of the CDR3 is TGTGCCACCAGTGACGGAGTGGGGGCAAGCAATCAGCCCCAGCATTTT. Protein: CATSDGVGASNQPQHF.

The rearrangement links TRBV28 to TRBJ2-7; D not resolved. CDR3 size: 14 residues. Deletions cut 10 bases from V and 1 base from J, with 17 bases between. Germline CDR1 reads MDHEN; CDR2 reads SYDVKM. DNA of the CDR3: TGTGCCACCCAGCAGATCTCCACATCCTACGAGCAGTACTTC. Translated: CATQQISTSYEQYF. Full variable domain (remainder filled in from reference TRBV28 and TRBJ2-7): DVKVTQSSRYLVKRTGEKVFLECVQDMDHENMFWYRQDPGLGLRLIYFSYDVKMKEKGDIPEGYSVSREKKERFSLILESASTNQTSMYLCATQQISTSYEQYFGPGTRLTVT.

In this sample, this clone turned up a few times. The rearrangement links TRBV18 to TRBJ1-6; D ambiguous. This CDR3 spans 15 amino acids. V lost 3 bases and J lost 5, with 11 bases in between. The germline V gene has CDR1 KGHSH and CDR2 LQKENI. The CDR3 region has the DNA TGTGCCAGCTCACCCCGGACCGCAGATAATTCACCCCTCCACTTT. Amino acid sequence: CASSPRTADNSPLHF.

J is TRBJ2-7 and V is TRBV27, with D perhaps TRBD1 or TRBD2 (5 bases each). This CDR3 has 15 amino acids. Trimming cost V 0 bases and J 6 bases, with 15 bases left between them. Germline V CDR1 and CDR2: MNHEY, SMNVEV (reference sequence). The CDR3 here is CASSLSAGKAGEQYF. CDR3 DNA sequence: TGTGCCAGCAGTTTATCGGCAGGGAAGGCGGGCGAGCAGTACTTC.

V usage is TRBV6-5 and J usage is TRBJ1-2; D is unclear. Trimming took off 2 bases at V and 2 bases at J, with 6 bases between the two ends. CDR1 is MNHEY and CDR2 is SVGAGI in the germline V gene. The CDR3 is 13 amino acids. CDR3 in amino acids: CASSYLGNYGYTF. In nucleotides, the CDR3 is TGTGCCAGCAGTTACCTGGGGAACTATGGCTACACCTTC.

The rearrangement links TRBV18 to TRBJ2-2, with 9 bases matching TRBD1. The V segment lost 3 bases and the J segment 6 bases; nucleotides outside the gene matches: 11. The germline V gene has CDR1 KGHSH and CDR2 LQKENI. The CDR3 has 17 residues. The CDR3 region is CASSPITGGERSGELFF. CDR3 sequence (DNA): TGTGCCAGCTCACCCATAACAGGGGGCGAAAGATCCGGGGAGCTGTTTTTT.

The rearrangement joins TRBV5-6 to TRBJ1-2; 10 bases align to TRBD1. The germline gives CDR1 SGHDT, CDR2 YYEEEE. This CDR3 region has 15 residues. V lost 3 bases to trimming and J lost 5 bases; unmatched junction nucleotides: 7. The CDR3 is CASSSGQGTLYGYTF. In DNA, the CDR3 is TGTGCCAGCAGCTCGGGACAGGGGACCTTATATGGCTACACCTTC.

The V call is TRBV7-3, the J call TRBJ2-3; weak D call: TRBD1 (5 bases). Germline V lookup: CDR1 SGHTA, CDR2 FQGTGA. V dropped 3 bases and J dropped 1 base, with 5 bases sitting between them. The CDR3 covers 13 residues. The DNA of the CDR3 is TGTGCCAGCAGCTTCAGGGGCACAGATACGCAGTATTTT. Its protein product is CASSFRGTDTQYF.

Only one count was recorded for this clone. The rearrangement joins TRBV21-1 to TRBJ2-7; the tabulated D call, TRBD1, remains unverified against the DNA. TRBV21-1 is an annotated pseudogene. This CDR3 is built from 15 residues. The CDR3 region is CASSNVRQGAYEQYF. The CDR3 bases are TGTGCCAGCAGCAATGTCCGACAGGGTGCCTACGAGCAGTACTTC.

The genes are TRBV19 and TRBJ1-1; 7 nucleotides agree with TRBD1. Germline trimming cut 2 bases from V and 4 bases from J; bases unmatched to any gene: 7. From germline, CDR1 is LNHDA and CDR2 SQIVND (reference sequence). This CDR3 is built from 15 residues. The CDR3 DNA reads TGTGCCAGTAGTATACTCGACAGGGTGGGCACTGAAGCTTTCTTT. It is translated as CASSILDRVGTEAFF.

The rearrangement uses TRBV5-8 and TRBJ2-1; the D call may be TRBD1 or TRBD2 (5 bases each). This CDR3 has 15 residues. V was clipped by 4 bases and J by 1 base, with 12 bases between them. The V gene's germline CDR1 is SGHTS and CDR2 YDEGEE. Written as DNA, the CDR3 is TGTGCCAGCAGCCTCCTGGGGGAATCCTACAATGAGCAGTTCTTC. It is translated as CASSLLGESYNEQFF. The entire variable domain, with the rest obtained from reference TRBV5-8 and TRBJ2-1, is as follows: EAGVTQSPTHLIKTRGQQATLRCSPISGHTSVYWYQQALGLGLQFLLWYDEGEERNRGNFPPRFSGRQFPNYSSELNVNALELEDSALYLCASSLLGESYNEQFFGPGTRLTVL.

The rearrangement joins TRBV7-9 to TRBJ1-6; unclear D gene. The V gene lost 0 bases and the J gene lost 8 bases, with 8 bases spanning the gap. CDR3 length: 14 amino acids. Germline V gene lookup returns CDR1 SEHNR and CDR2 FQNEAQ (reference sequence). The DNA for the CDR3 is TGTGCCAGCAGCTTAGCACAGCTTGATTCACCCCTCCACTTT. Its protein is CASSLAQLDSPLHF. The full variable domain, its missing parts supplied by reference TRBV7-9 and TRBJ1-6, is DTGVSQNPRHKITKRGQNVTFRCDPISEHNRLYWYRQTLGQGPEFLTYFQNEAQLEKSRLLSDRFSAERPKGSFSTLEIQRTEQGDSAMYLCASSLAQLDSPLHFGNGTRLTVT.